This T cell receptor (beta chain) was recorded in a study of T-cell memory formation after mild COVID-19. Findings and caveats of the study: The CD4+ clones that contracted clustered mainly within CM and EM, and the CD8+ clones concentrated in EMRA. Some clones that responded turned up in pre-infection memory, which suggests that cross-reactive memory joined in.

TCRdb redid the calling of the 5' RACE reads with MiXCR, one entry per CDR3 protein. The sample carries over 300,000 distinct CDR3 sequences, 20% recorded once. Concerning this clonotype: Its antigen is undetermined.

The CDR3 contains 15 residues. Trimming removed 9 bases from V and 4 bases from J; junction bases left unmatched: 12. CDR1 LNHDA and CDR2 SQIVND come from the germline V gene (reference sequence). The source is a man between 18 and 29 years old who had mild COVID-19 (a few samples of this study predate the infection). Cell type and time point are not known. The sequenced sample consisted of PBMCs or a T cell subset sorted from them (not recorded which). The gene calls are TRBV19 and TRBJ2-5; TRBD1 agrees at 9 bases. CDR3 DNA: TGTGCCAGAAATCAAGGACAGGGGACACCAGAGACCCAGTACTTC. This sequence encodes CARNQGQGTPETQYF.